This T cell receptor (beta chain) was captured in a study of CXCR3-negative and CXCR3-positive naive CD8 T cells. Regarding the study as a whole: In cryopreserved cells, CXCR3 expression partially decreased, and fresh PBMCs were used in most assays. In naive cells, CXCR3-negative and CXCR3-positive subsets had similar TRBV-TRBJ usage; memory cells differed. Diversity ran similarly high across both naive subsets but far lower in memory CD8+ cells.

TRB cDNA libraries were made by UMI-labeled 5' RACE. TCRdb re-called the 5' RACE reads; every CDR3 protein appears as one record, without DNA. Listed are under 75,000 distinct CDR3 sequences; about 4.4% falls within the top ten. Note on this clonotype: Its antigen remains unknown.

Within the CD8+ T cell compartment, naive cells were CD45RO-CCR7+CD27+CD95-. The sequenced material came from naive CXCR3- CD8+ T cells from blood. As for subset: CD45RO-CCR7+CD27+CD95- naive CD8+ T cells lacking CXCR3 (TNR3-). The sequence derives from a human donor in good health. Some clones in this sample may be carry-over from other donors' samples.

CDR3 residues: CASSMGQRSGANVLTF. The rearrangement links TRBV19 to TRBJ2-6. The CDR3 has 16 residues. In germline, CDR1 is LNHDA, CDR2 SQIVND (reference sequence).